Listed below are T cell receptor beta chains from one sample, sequenced in a study of cytomegalovirus exposure and HLA in healthy donors. Repertoires were generated with immunoSEQ multiplex PCR, while TCRdb's copy carries only in-frame clones and drops some. The table records some 160,000 clones, about 85% of them present only once. The sample consisted of PBMCs. These receptors all come from a young man in good health and CMV-seropositive. The CDR3 runs from the conserved cysteine through the conserved F or W. A D gene is named only where the DNA matches it firmly. Size is stated for part of the rows, as once, few or many counts, or as a class when the clone is expanded.

TRBJ1-5,TRBV19,-,-,CASSIDRTQGLYQPQHF,TGTGCCAGTAGTATAGATCGGACCCAGGGTCTTTATCAGCCCCAGCATTTT
TRBJ2-1,TRBV5-4,-,-,CASSFPSASNHNEQFF,TGTGCCAGCAGCTTTCCCTCAGCGAGCAACCACAATGAGCAGTTCTTC
TRBJ2-1,TRBV11-3,-,few,CASSLGGIPYNEQFF,TGTGCCAGCAGCTTGGGGGGAATCCCCTACAATGAGCAGTTCTTC
TRBJ2-1,TRBV7-2,TRBD1,-,CASSPTGASYNEQFF,TGTGCCAGCAGCCCGACAGGGGCCTCCTACAATGAGCAGTTCTTC
TRBJ2-7,TRBV11-2,-,-,CASSFSNEQYF,TGTGCCAGCAGCTTTTCCAACGAGCAGTACTTC
TRBJ2-4,TRBV9,-,-,CASSVETEGNIQYF,TGTGCCAGCAGCGTCGAAACGGAGGGAAACATTCAGTACTTC
TRBJ2-4,TRBV19,TRBD2,-,CASSMQGTSGPKNIQYF,TGTGCCAGTAGTATGCAGGGGACTAGCGGGCCCAAAAACATTCAGTACTTC
TRBJ2-6,TRBV19,-,-,CASRVSGAGANVLTF,TGTGCCAGTAGGGTCTCAGGGGCTGGGGCCAACGTCCTGACTTTC
TRBJ2-7,TRBV7-8,-,once,CASSPLPADYEQYF,TGTGCCAGCAGCCCCCTCCCCGCAGACTACGAGCAGTACTTC
TRBJ2-7,TRBV10-2,TRBD1,-,CASSDTDRGYEQYF,TGCGCCAGCAGTGATACGGACAGGGGCTACGAGCAGTACTTC
TRBJ1-5,TRBV19,TRBD1,-,CATQGARGPDQPQHF,TGTGCCACACAGGGGGCCCGGGGCCCCGATCAGCCCCAGCATTTT
TRBJ1-3,TRBV5-6,-,few,CASSLESPRDTIYF,TGTGCCAGCAGCTTGGAGTCTCCCCGGGACACCATATATTTT
TRBJ2-5,TRBV7-9,-,-,CSSSLDSIQWTQYF,TGTTCCAGCAGCTTAGACAGCATACAATGGACCCAGTACTTC
TRBJ2-1,TRBV7-3,TRBD1,-,CASSSGGQGRNEQFF,TGTGCCAGCAGCTCAGGGGGACAGGGGAGGAATGAGCAGTTCTTC
TRBJ1-2,TRBV11-1,-,-,CASSLGTRLNYGYTF,TGTGCCAGCAGCCTCGGGACACGGCTTAACTATGGCTACACCTTC
TRBJ1-6,TRBV4-3,-,-,CASSQDRVATLHF,TGCGCCAGCAGCCAAGATCGGGTAGCGACGCTCCACTTT
TRBJ1-1,TRBV20-1,TRBD1,once,CGTGGRTEAFF,TGCGGAACAGGGGGTCGAACTGAAGCTTTCTTT
TRBJ2-1,TRBV29-1,TRBD1,-,CSVGQGAGEQFF,TGCAGCGTTGGACAGGGGGCGGGTGAGCAGTTCTTC
TRBJ2-3,TRBV2,-,-,CASSGTGSVPDTQYF,TGTGCCAGCAGTGGTACAGGGTCGGTCCCAGATACGCAGTATTTT
TRBJ2-2,TRBV2,-,few,CASRGGGELFF,TGTGCCAGCAGGGGGGGCGGGGAGCTGTTTTTT
TRBJ2-1,TRBV28,TRBD2,-,CASSFYGGRTPYNEQFF,TGTGCCAGCAGTTTTTACGGCGGGAGAACCCCCTACAATGAGCAGTTCTTC
TRBJ2-3,TRBV7-9,-,-,CASSGRGGVERDTQYF,TGTGCCAGCAGCGGGAGGGGGGGAGTGGAGAGAGATACGCAGTATTTT
TRBJ1-5,TRBV19,TRBD1,-,CASSFDREQPQHF,TGTGCCAGTAGTTTCGACAGGGAACAGCCCCAGCATTTT
TRBJ2-1,TRBV6-4,-,many,CASSDSRRETNEQFF,TGTGCCAGCAGTGACTCGAGGAGGGAGACCAATGAGCAGTTCTTC
TRBJ2-3,TRBV4-1,TRBD2,-,CASSQETSRDPDTQYF,TGCGCCAGCAGCCAAGAGACTAGCCGGGACCCAGATACGCAGTATTTT
TRBJ2-5,TRBV2,-,-,CASTGYGGSQETQYF,TGTGCCAGCACGGGATACGGCGGCAGCCAAGAGACCCAGTACTTC
TRBJ2-5,TRBV6-5,-,-,CASRTLVGAGTQYF,TGTGCCAGCAGGACTCTAGTGGGCGCGGGGACCCAGTACTTC
TRBJ2-5,TRBV18,TRBD2,-,CASSPTLAGESGTQYF,TGTGCCAGCTCACCTACCTTAGCGGGAGAATCGGGGACCCAGTACTTC
TRBJ2-5,TRBV5-5,TRBD2,-,CASSSFTSGRAQETQYF,TGTGCCAGCAGCTCCTTTACTAGCGGGAGGGCCCAGGAGACCCAGTACTTC
TRBJ2-3,TRBV18,TRBD1,-,CASSLDRGDTQYF,TGTGCCAGCTCACTCGACAGGGGAGATACGCAGTATTTT
TRBJ2-1,TRBV2,-,once,CASSEALQADNEQFF,TGTGCCAGCAGTGAAGCGCTTCAGGCCGACAATGAGCAGTTCTTC
TRBJ1-1,TRBV11-2,-,-,CASSFGGHRVNTEAFF,TGTGCCAGCAGCTTCGGGGGGCACCGAGTGAACACTGAAGCTTTCTTT
TRBJ2-2,TRBV25-1,-,-,CASSDLRVAGELFF,TGTGCCAGCAGTGACCTGAGGGTAGCCGGGGAGCTGTTTTTT
TRBJ1-3,TRBV7-9,-,-,CASSLVVGSGGNTIYF,TGTGCCAGCAGCTTAGTGGTCGGGTCTGGTGGAAACACCATATATTTT
TRBJ2-1,TRBV29-1,-,-,CSVAGSKGQFF,TGCAGCGTTGCGGGTAGTAAAGGGCAGTTCTTC
TRBJ2-1,TRBV18,-,-,CASSPPTARDNEQFF,TGTGCCAGCTCACCACCAACAGCGAGGGACAATGAGCAGTTCTTC
TRBJ1-4,TRBV6-6,-,-,CASSSRSATNEKLFF,TGTGCCAGCAGTTCTAGAAGCGCAACTAATGAAAAACTGTTTTTT
TRBJ2-1,TRBV11-3,TRBD1,-,CASSPGTATYNEQFF,TGTGCCAGCAGTCCCGGGACAGCCACCTACAATGAGCAGTTCTTC
TRBJ1-5,TRBV5-5,TRBD1,-,CASRVGQGNFQPQHF,TGTGCCAGCAGGGTAGGACAGGGAAATTTTCAGCCCCAGCATTTT
TRBJ2-7,TRBV7-6,-,-,CASSLGRGHYDEQYF,TGTGCCAGCAGCTTAGGGCGGGGGCATTACGACGAGCAGTACTTC
TRBJ2-7,TRBV27,TRBD2,-,CASRGGLADYEQYF,TGTGCCAGCAGAGGTGGACTAGCGGATTACGAGCAGTACTTC
TRBJ2-1,TRBV6-6,-,once,CASSYSESEQFF,TGTGCCAGCAGTTACTCAGAGAGTGAGCAGTTCTTC
TRBJ2-2,TRBV29-1,TRBD2,-,CSARTSGAAVETGELFF,TGCAGCGCTCGGACTAGCGGGGCCGCGGTTGAAACCGGGGAGCTGTTTTTT
TRBJ2-5,TRBV7-9,-,once,CASSLSPTSLRETQYF,TGTGCCAGCAGCTTATCGCCTACTAGCTTGAGAGAGACCCAGTACTTC
TRBJ2-3,TRBV14,TRBD2,once,CASSEGVAGVETDTQYF,TGTGCCAGCAGCGAAGGGGTAGCGGGAGTCGAGACAGATACGCAGTATTTT
TRBJ2-5,TRBV27,-,once,CASRRATETQYF,TGTGCCAGTCGCAGGGCGACAGAGACCCAGTACTTC
TRBJ1-6,TRBV27,TRBD1,-,CASRLQGANSPLHF,TGTGCCAGCAGATTACAGGGGGCGAATTCACCCCTCCACTTT
TRBJ2-7,TRBV29-1,TRBD1,-,CSVEDRGQGSEQYF,TGCAGCGTTGAAGATCGCGGACAGGGCAGCGAGCAGTACTTC
TRBJ2-2,TRBV7-9,TRBD2,-,CAIPNLASGNTGELFF,TGTGCCATCCCGAACCTCGCTAGCGGGAACACCGGGGAGCTGTTTTTT
TRBJ1-2,TRBV4-3,TRBD1,-,CASTPWIRGSYGYTF,TGCGCCAGCACCCCATGGATCAGGGGGAGCTATGGCTACACCTTC
TRBJ1-1,TRBV27,TRBD1,once,CASRVGTGDTTEAFF,TGTGCCAGCAGGGTTGGGACAGGGGACACCACTGAAGCTTTCTTT
TRBJ1-4,TRBV13,TRBD1,-,CASSIGQGYEKLFF,TGTGCCAGCAGCATCGGACAGGGTTATGAAAAACTGTTTTTT
TRBJ2-1,TRBV5-1,-,-,CASSLSADNEQFF,TGCGCCAGCAGCTTGTCAGCGGACAATGAGCAGTTCTTC
TRBJ1-2,TRBV27,TRBD1,-,CASSTRQGAYYGYTF,TGTGCCAGCAGTACAAGACAGGGGGCTTACTATGGCTACACCTTC
TRBJ1-5,TRBV2,-,-,CASRYREGSNQPQHF,TGTGCCAGCAGATACAGGGAGGGGAGCAATCAGCCCCAGCATTTT
TRBJ1-4,TRBV7-9,-,-,CASRPQGRGEKLFF,TGTGCCAGCAGACCACAGGGAAGGGGTGAAAAACTGTTTTTT
TRBJ1-1,TRBV18,-,-,CASLRLQQGNTEAFF,TGTGCCAGCTTAAGGCTTCAACAGGGGAACACTGAAGCTTTCTTT
TRBJ2-2,TRBV18,TRBD2,-,CASSPRERGGELFF,TGTGCCAGCTCACCACGAGAGCGGGGCGGGGAGCTGTTTTTT
TRBJ2-1,TRBV5-1,-,-,CASSFTDSSYNEQFF,TGCGCCAGCAGCTTTACAGACAGCTCCTACAATGAGCAGTTCTTC